These T cell receptor beta chains were read from a single sample in a study of blood T cell repertoires in COVID-19. The protocol was immunoSEQ multiplex PCR, while the TCRdb copy is restricted to in-frame clones and leaves out a portion. The sample includes tens of thousands of clones, around 80% of them seen just once. What was sequenced was peripheral blood. The origin of the receptors is a woman aged 55-69 years with acute or convalescent COVID-19. CDR3s include the opening cysteine and the closing phenylalanine or tryptophan. The order of the fields is clone size, V gene, J gene, D gene, CDR3 DNA, CDR3 protein. The D gene is left open where the match is weak. Clone size, where shown, is once, few, many, or a class for clones that have expanded.

.	TRBV7-2	TRBJ1-3	.	TGTGCCAGCAGCCAGGACATCGGAAACACCATATATTTT	CASSQDIGNTIYF
.	TRBV19	TRBJ1-2	TRBD1	TGTGCCAGTAGCCCGACAGGGTACCGTAGGGCTAACTATGGCTACACCTTC	CASSPTGYRRANYGYTF
once	TRBV3-1/TRBV3-2	TRBJ1-5	.	TGTGCCAGCAGCCAAGATCGGGTAGTCAATCAGCCCCAGCATTTT	CASSQDRVVNQPQHF
.	TRBV4-1	TRBJ1-1	.	TGCGCCAGCAGCCAAACGCGGGGACCTATGAACACTGAAGCTTTCTTT	CASSQTRGPMNTEAFF
.	TRBV30	TRBJ1-6	.	TGTGCCTGGAGTGTGCGGGGGCGAGGTTCACCCCTCCACTTT	CAWSVRGRGSPLHF
.	TRBV6-1	TRBJ1-5	.	TGTGCCAGCAGTGAAATGGTGGCAGGGAATCAGCCCCAGCATTTT	CASSEMVAGNQPQHF
.	TRBV7-7	TRBJ2-2	TRBD1	TGTGCTAGCAGCTTAGCCGGGACAGGAAGGGGCACCGGGGAGCTGTTTTTT	CASSLAGTGRGTGELFF
.	TRBV9	TRBJ1-6	TRBD1	TGTGCCAGCAAACGGGACAGCAATAATTCACCTCTCCACTTT	CASKRDSNNSPLHF
.	TRBV30	TRBJ2-5	.	TGTGCCTGGAGTTTCAGTCGCCAAGAGACCCAGTACTTC	CAWSFSRQETQYF
.	TRBV11-3	TRBJ2-2	.	TGTGCCAGCAGTTGGAGGTCCGGGGAGCTGTTTTTT	CASSWRSGELFF
.	TRBV10-3	TRBJ2-7	.	TGTGCCTTCAGTGAGTTTCAGGGGCCCTACGAGCAGTACTTC	CAFSEFQGPYEQYF
.	TRBV5-8	TRBJ1-5	.	TGTGCCAGCCTGCGGCCCCTCGACAGGAACAACAATCAGCCCCAGCATTTT	CASLRPLDRNNNQPQHF
.	TRBV6-5	TRBJ1-3	.	TGTGCCAGCAGTAAATACACCAATACTGGAAACACCATATATTTT	CASSKYTNTGNTIYF
once	TRBV7-2	TRBJ2-7	TRBD1	TGTGCCAGCAGCATTGGGGACAGCTACGAGCAGTACTTC	CASSIGDSYEQYF
.	TRBV11-2	TRBJ2-5	.	TGTGCCAGCAGCTTAGCCACAGGGGGAGGGGAGACCCAGTACTTC	CASSLATGGGETQYF
.	TRBV28	TRBJ1-4	TRBD1	TGTGCCAGCAGTCTCCAGGGGGCACGGGCTAATGAAAAACTGTTTTTT	CASSLQGARANEKLFF
.	TRBV6-1	TRBJ2-5	.	TGTGCCAGCAGTGAAGGGCAGGGCAGGCAGACCCAGTACTTC	CASSEGQGRQTQYF
.	TRBV19	TRBJ1-5	.	TGTGCCAGTATTGGGTCGCCTAGTCAGCCCCAGCATTTT	CASIGSPSQPQHF
.	TRBV7-9	TRBJ1-2	.	TGTGCCAGCAGCTTAGGGCAGGGGACATATGGCTACACCTTC	CASSLGQGTYGYTF
.	TRBV3-1/TRBV3-2	TRBJ2-1	.	TGTGCCAGCAGCCAAGGAGGGTCTTCCTACAATGAGCAGTTCTTC	CASSQGGSSYNEQFF
.	TRBV18	TRBJ2-5	.	TGTGCCAGCTCACCCGAAGAGACCCAGTACTTC	CASSPEETQYF
few	TRBV10-3	TRBJ2-3	.	TGTGCCATCAGCGCTCTACAGGGCACAGATACGCAGTATTTT	CAISALQGTDTQYF
.	TRBV6-1	TRBJ1-2	.	TGTGCCAGCAGTGAATGGCCAGCGGAATATGGCTACACCTTC	CASSEWPAEYGYTF